Listed below are T cell receptor beta chains from one sample, sequenced in a study of response to subunit inactivated influenza vaccine. TCRdb independently ran MiXCR on the RT-PCR reads; one entry per CDR3 protein. In the table there are hundreds of thousands of distinct CDR3 sequences, about 15% of which are singletons. The sequencing used PBMCs from blood, collected less than 15 days before vaccination. These receptors were collected from a middle-aged man who received an inactivated influenza vaccine. Each CDR3 is given without its conserved first and last residue. The order of the fields is V gene, D gene, J gene, CDR3 protein. The D gene is left open where the match is weak.

v_call: TRBV3-1
d_call: TRBD2
j_call: TRBJ2-3
cdr3_aa: ASSQKGLATLGTDTQY

v_call: TRBV12-3/TRBV12-4
d_call: TRBD1
j_call: TRBJ2-1
cdr3_aa: ASSFLYRGTGGRSYNEQF

v_call: TRBV15
d_call: TRBD2
j_call: TRBJ2-3
cdr3_aa: ATSTSGGARDTQY

v_call: TRBV15
d_call: TRBD1
j_call: TRBJ2-7
cdr3_aa: ATSRDLQGALVEQY

v_call: TRBV10-3
d_call: TRBD2
j_call: TRBJ2-2
cdr3_aa: AISAPTSGRPGTGELF

v_call: TRBV5-1
d_call: TRBD1
j_call: TRBJ1-1
cdr3_aa: ASSYRTGRNTEAF

v_call: TRBV20-1
d_call: NA
j_call: TRBJ1-5
cdr3_aa: SAAVGNQPQH

v_call: TRBV5-1
d_call: TRBD1
j_call: TRBJ1-1
cdr3_aa: ASSDGTGGASRAEAF

v_call: TRBV21-1
d_call: NA
j_call: TRBJ2-7
cdr3_aa: ASSKGRLAEPLPEQY

v_call: TRBV27
d_call: TRBD2
j_call: TRBJ2-3
cdr3_aa: ASSLSAGGTDTQY

v_call: TRBV3-1
d_call: NA
j_call: TRBJ1-1
cdr3_aa: ASSQAGDEAF